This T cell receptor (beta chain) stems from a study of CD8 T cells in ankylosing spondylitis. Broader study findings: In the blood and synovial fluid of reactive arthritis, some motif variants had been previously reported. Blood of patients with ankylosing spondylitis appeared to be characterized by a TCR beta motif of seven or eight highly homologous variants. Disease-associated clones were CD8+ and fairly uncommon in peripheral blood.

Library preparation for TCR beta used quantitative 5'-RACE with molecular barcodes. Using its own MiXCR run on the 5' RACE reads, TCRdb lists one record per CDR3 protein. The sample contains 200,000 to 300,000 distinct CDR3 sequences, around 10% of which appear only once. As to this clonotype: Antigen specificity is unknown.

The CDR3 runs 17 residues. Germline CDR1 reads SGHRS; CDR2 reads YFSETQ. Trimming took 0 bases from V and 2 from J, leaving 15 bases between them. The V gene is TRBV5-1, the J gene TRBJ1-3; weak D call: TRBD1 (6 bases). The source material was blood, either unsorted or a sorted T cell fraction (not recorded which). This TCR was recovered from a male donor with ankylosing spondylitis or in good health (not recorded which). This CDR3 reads CASSLGSMGAAGNTIYF. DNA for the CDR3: TGCGCCAGCAGCTTGGGAAGCATGGGGGCTGCTGGAAACACCATATATTTT.